A single sample is the source of the 31 T cell receptor beta chains below, sequenced in a study of T-cell memory formation after mild COVID-19. MiXCR, applied by TCRdb to the 5' RACE reads, yields one record per CDR3 protein. The sample includes 450,000 or so distinct CDR3 sequences, 15% to 20% of them seen just once. The sequenced sample was PBMCs or a T cell subset sorted from them (not recorded which). The source is an adult woman who had mild COVID-19 (a few samples of this study predate the infection). Cell type and time point are not known.

The chain couples TRBV7-3 to TRBJ2-3, with TRBD2 identical over 14 bases. The germline gives CDR1 SGHTA, CDR2 FQGTGA. The CDR3 totals 15 residues. With 4 bases clipped from V and 8 bases from J, the junction kept 5 bases outside the gene matches. The CDR3: CASSSTGTSGSTQYF. The CDR3 DNA sequence: TGTGCCAGCAGCTCAACTGGGACTAGCGGGAGTACGCAGTATTTT.

This clonotype was found a few times. The V gene is TRBV5-1, the J gene TRBJ2-2; the D is unclear. Germline V gene data show CDR1 as SGHRS and CDR2 as YFSETQ. The CDR3 length is 14 residues. Trimming removed 4 bases at V and 6 bases at J, with 13 bases between. The CDR3 bases are TGCGCCAGCAGCCCCACGCCCCGGTCCGGGGAGCTGTTTTTT. Translated: CASSPTPRSGELFF.

The chain recombines TRBV9 with TRBJ2-3, with TRBD2 identical over 9 bases. The germline V gene has CDR1 SGDLS and CDR2 YYNGEE. The CDR3 is 15 residues long. V was pared by 4 bases and J by 2 bases, with 5 bases of the junction left unmatched. In DNA, the CDR3 is TGTGCCAGCAGCCTTAGCGGGAGTGCCACAGATACGCAGTATTTT. It translates to CASSLSGSATDTQYF.

The table lists this clonotype with a few counts. This chain joins TRBV2 and TRBJ1-1, with D possibly being TRBD1 (6 bases). The CDR3 is 18 amino acids. Germline V CDR1 and CDR2: SNHLY, FYNNEI. The germline V and J ends were trimmed by 5 bases and 1 base, with 23 bases remaining between them. CDR3 sequence reads: CASSRPRGAGQANTEAFF. The CDR3 nucleotides read TGTGCCAGCAGTCGTCCTCGGGGGGCAGGGCAGGCGAACACTGAAGCTTTCTTT.

This chain joins TRBV5-1 and TRBJ2-4; 7 nucleotides match TRBD1. Per germline, CDR1 SGHRS and CDR2 YFSETQ. There are 13 residues in the CDR3. The ends lost 3 bases at V and 10 bases at J; junction bases unmatched: 7. The CDR3 nucleotides read TGCGCCAGCAGCTCGGGACAGCGTGGGATTCAGTACTTC. Its translation: CASSSGQRGIQYF. Full variable domain (remainder filled in from reference TRBV5-1 and TRBJ2-4): KAGVTQTPRYLIKTRGQQVTLSCSPISGHRSVSWYQQTPGQGLQFLFEYFSETQRNKGNFPGRFSGRQFSNSRSEMNVSTLELGDSALYLCASSSGQRGIQYFGAGTRLSVL.

This clonotype was found a few times. The V call is TRBV24-1, the J call TRBJ2-5, with D unclear. The V gene's germline CDR1 is KGHDR and CDR2 SFDVKD. Trimming pared 2 bases from V and 4 bases from J, leaving 10 bases between. The CDR3 length is 14 residues. CDR3: CATSDSLVAETQYF. CDR3 bases: TGTGCCACCAGTGATTCCTTAGTGGCAGAGACCCAGTACTTC.

This chain links TRBV7-2 with TRBJ2-5; TRBD2 might be the D (7 bases). The CDR3 contains 15 residues. Germline lookup yields CDR1 SGHTA and CDR2 FQGNSA. With 1 base removed from V and 1 base from J, the gap between germline ends came to 10 bases. CDR3 bases: TGTGCCAGCAGCTTAGATGGGGGGGCCCAAGAGACCCAGTACTTC. This codes for CASSLDGGAQETQYF.

This rearrangement joins TRBV4-2 to TRBJ1-6; D not resolved. The CDR3 sequence is 14 residues long. The V gene's germline CDR1 is LGHNA and CDR2 YNFKEQ. Trimming stripped 1 base from V and 8 bases from J, with 9 bases between. The CDR3: CASSQARPYSPLHF. The CDR3 DNA reads TGTGCCAGCAGCCAAGCCCGTCCTTATTCACCCCTCCACTTT.

There are a few counts of this clonotype. The rearrangement uses TRBV29-1 and TRBJ1-1, with D tentatively TRBD1 (5 bases). The germline gives CDR1 SQVTM, CDR2 ANQGSEA. The CDR3 is 14 amino acids. Trimming left V 4 bases short and J 0 bases short, with 12 bases between. Here the CDR3 DNA reads TGCAGCGTTGCCGACAGAATGATGAACACTGAAGCTTTCTTT. Translated: CSVADRMMNTEAFF.

The gene calls are TRBV29-1 and TRBJ1-2; D is undetermined. The CDR3 is 10 residues long. V was trimmed by 0 bases and J by 12 bases, leaving 8 bases between them. CDR1 SQVTM and CDR2 ANQGSEA come from the germline V gene. CDR3 protein: CSVEEDPHTF. CDR3 DNA: TGCAGCGTTGAAGAGGACCCCCACACCTTC.

The V call is TRBV9, the J call TRBJ1-3; D is possibly TRBD1 (5 bases). This CDR3 region has 13 residues. Germline V gives CDR1 SGDLS, CDR2 YYNGEE. Trimming took 7 bases from V and 0 from J, leaving 8 bases between them. CDR3 in amino acids: CASSGTSGNTIYF. DNA for the CDR3: TGTGCCAGCTCCGGGACCTCTGGAAACACCATATATTTT. Combining the CDR3 with reference TRBV9 and TRBJ1-3 gives the whole variable domain DSGVTQTPKHLITATGQRVTLRCSPRSGDLSVYWYQQSLDQGLQFLIQYYNGEERAKGNILERFSAQQFPDLHSELNLSSLELGDSALYFCASSGTSGNTIYFGEGSWLTVV.

This clonotype was counted between two and nine times. The chain recombines TRBV12-3 or TRBV12-4 with TRBJ2-7, with 7 positions matching TRBD1. The CDR3 extends over 14 amino acids. The V gene end was trimmed by 3 bases and the J gene end by 3 bases; junction bases not matched to a gene: 5. This CDR3 is CASSLRQGIYEQYF. Here the CDR3 DNA reads TGTGCCAGCAGTTTGCGACAGGGCATCTACGAGCAGTACTTC.

This clonotype occurred many times. J is TRBJ2-3 and V is TRBV3-1, with a possible D match to TRBD2 (6 bases). The germline V gene has CDR1 LGHDT and CDR2 YNNKEL (reference sequence). CDR3 length equals 14 residues. V dropped 7 bases and J dropped 3 bases, with 14 bases sitting between them. The CDR3 is CASKTDSGTDTQYF. The DNA of the CDR3 is TGTGCCAGCAAAACCGACAGCGGGACAGATACGCAGTATTTT.

This chain links TRBV3-1 with TRBJ1-4, with a possible D match to TRBD1 (6 bases). The V end was cut by 4 bases, the J end by 7 bases, with 16 bases between. Germline V gene sequence: CDR1 LGHDT, CDR2 YNNKEL (reference sequence). The CDR3 loop spans 15 amino acids. CDR3 residues: CASSRESGVAEKLFF. The CDR3 DNA sequence: TGTGCCAGCAGCCGAGAATCAGGGGTAGCTGAAAAACTGTTTTTT. The whole variable domain, remainder taken from reference TRBV3-1 and TRBJ1-4, is DTAVSQTPKYLVTQMGNDKSIKCEQNLGHDTMYWYKQDSKKFLKIMFSYNNKELIINETVPNRFSPKSPDKAHLNLHINSLELGDSAVYFCASSRESGVAEKLFFGSGTQLSVL.

The chain recombines TRBV6-2 or TRBV6-3 with TRBJ2-7, with TRBD1 matching 11 bases. Germline values: CDR1 MNHEY, CDR2 SVGEGT. The V and J ends lost 8 bases and 6 bases, in that order; junction bases with no gene match: 6. The CDR3 totals 13 residues. This chain's CDR3 is CASLRDRGAEQYF. The CDR3 coding sequence is TGTGCCAGCCTCCGGGACAGGGGGGCCGAGCAGTACTTC.

There are a few counts of this clonotype. The chain links TRBV29-1 to TRBJ2-3; 10 bases map to TRBD1. Unmatched junction bases numbered 7, after V lost 7 bases and J lost 0 bases. CDR3 length: 15 amino acids. Germline-derived CDR1 and CDR2 are SQVTM and ANQGSEA. As DNA, the CDR3 is TGCAGCGCACCGACAGGGGGCCATAGCACAGATACGCAGTATTTT. As protein: CSAPTGGHSTDTQYF.

This clonotype was seen more than once but under ten times. The J gene is TRBJ2-1, the V gene TRBV18; D remains ambiguous. Germline CDR1 KGHSH, CDR2 LQKENI. Trimming pared 0 bases from V and 7 bases from J, leaving 16 bases between. CDR3 length equals 16 residues. The CDR3 nucleotides are TGTGCCAGCTCACCACCGTCTCGGGCCCAGTTGAATGAGCAGTTCTTC. It is translated as CASSPPSRAQLNEQFF.

There are a few counts of this clonotype. This chain connects TRBV6-1 to TRBJ2-2; no clear D. Trimming removed 6 bases at V and 1 base at J, with 18 bases between. The CDR3 has 17 amino acids. Germline assignment: CDR1 MNHNS and CDR2 SASEGT. The CDR3 region is CASSPVNPARNTGELFF. CDR3 nucleotides: TGTGCCAGCAGCCCCGTGAATCCGGCCCGGAACACCGGGGAGCTGTTTTTT.

The chain is built from TRBV20-1 and TRBJ2-1; 9 nucleotides agree with TRBD2. The CDR3 has 16 residues. J gave up 4 bases and V 4 bases, and 11 bases lay outside the gene matches. CDR1 and CDR2 from the germline V gene are DFQATT and SNEGSKA (reference sequence). CDR3 sequence reads: CSATIIAGVGYNEQFF. The CDR3 DNA follows: TGCAGTGCTACCATCATAGCGGGAGTAGGGTACAATGAGCAGTTCTTC.

About this clonotype itself: A junction end diverges from the germline sequence, so it may reflect a read error. The V gene is TRBV6-5, the J gene TRBJ1-4; D gene ambiguous. Germline CDR1 MNHEY, CDR2 SVGAGI. The CDR3 contains 14 residues. DNA of the CDR3: TGTGCCAGAAGTTACGGTCGGTATAATGAAAAACTGTTTTTT. Its protein product is CARSYGRYNEKLFF.

This clonotype was counted between two and nine times. This chain connects TRBV5-6 to TRBJ2-1; a weak D match, TRBD2 (5 bases). The V gene's germline CDR1 is SGHDT and CDR2 YYEEEE. Trimming cost V 5 bases and J 6 bases, with 21 bases left between them. CDR3 length: 16 residues. The CDR3 DNA follows: TGTGCCAGCAGTGGCAGCGAGACGGGGTGGGGCAATGAGCAGTTCTTC. Its translation is CASSGSETGWGNEQFF.

This clonotype was seen a handful of times. The rearrangement uses TRBV13 and TRBJ2-7; 12 nucleotides align to TRBD2. CDR3 size: 19 residues. V shed 5 bases and J 1 base; nucleotides not matched to a gene: 15. Looked up from germline, CDR1 is PRHDT and CDR2 is FYEKMQ (reference sequence). As DNA, the CDR3 is TGTGCCAGCAGCCCAAAGACCTCTAGCGGGGGGGCCCGGTCCTACGAGCAGTACTTC. Translating it yields CASSPKTSSGGARSYEQYF.

This chain uses TRBV6-7 with TRBJ1-1; a weak D match, TRBD1 (6 bases). TRBV6-7 is classed as an ORF, of uncertain function. V was cut by 4 bases and J by 1 base, with 16 bases left in between. CDR3 size: 16 residues. CDR3 protein: CASSFKHPTGNTEAFF. CDR3 DNA sequence: TGTGCCAGCAGTTTTAAACACCCGACAGGGAACACTGAAGCTTTCTTT.

This clonotype appeared a few times. The J gene is TRBJ1-4, the V gene TRBV30, with 9 bases fitting TRBD1. The V segment lost 0 bases and the J segment 3 bases; nucleotides outside the gene matches: 5. The CDR3 totals 16 residues. Looked up from germline, CDR1 is GTSNPN and CDR2 is SVGIG (reference sequence). The CDR3 loop reads CAWSVPGTGSNEKLFF. The CDR3 region has the DNA TGTGCCTGGAGTGTACCAGGGACAGGGTCTAATGAAAAACTGTTTTTT.

This clonotype was counted only a few times. This rearrangement joins TRBV5-1 to TRBJ1-5; weak D call: TRBD1 (5 bases). Per germline, CDR1 SGHRS and CDR2 YFSETQ. CDR3 length: 15 residues. V lost 5 bases to trimming and J lost 1 base, with 13 bases between them. In DNA, the CDR3 is TGCGCCAGCAGTGCAGGGACGGGAAGCAATCAGCCCCAGCATTTT. This encodes CASSAGTGSNQPQHF.

In this sample, this clonotype turned up once. The rearrangement links TRBV4-3 to TRBJ2-1; the D is unclear. Germline CDR1 and CDR2: LGHNA and YSLEER. V gave up 2 bases and J gave up 6 bases, with 8 bases separating them. CDR3 size: 13 residues. As DNA, the CDR3 is TGCGCCAGCAGCCAATTGGGTTTCAATGAGCAGTTCTTC. It is translated as CASSQLGFNEQFF.

This clonotype is labeled medium-sized. J is TRBJ1-1 and V is TRBV6-5, with 7 bases that match TRBD1. V dropped 6 bases and J dropped 5; count of bases not matched to a gene: 6. The CDR3 is 13 amino acids. Germline CDR1 MNHEY, CDR2 SVGAGI. The CDR3 reads CASRYQGGTEAFF. CDR3 nucleotide sequence: TGTGCCAGCAGATACCAGGGGGGGACTGAAGCTTTCTTT.

This clonotype was counted a few times. The J gene is TRBJ2-5, the V gene TRBV29-1; 10 bases line up with TRBD1. V lost 5 bases and J lost 0; bases outside the gene matches: 6. The germline V gene has CDR1 SQVTM and CDR2 ANQGSEA. The CDR3 totals 15 residues. This CDR3 reads CSVRRDRGYQETQYF. Here the CDR3 DNA reads TGCAGCGTTAGAAGGGACAGGGGATACCAAGAGACCCAGTACTTC. The whole variable domain, filled in from reference TRBV29-1 and TRBJ2-5, reads SAVISQKPSRDICQRGTSLTIQCQVDSQVTMMFWYRQQPGQSLTLIATANQGSEATYESGFVIDKFPISRPNLTFSTLTVSNMSPEDSSIYLCSVRRDRGYQETQYFGPGTRLLVL.

This clonotype was observed a handful of times. The V call is TRBV10-3, the J call TRBJ2-3, with D unresolved. The germline CDR1 and CDR2 sequences are ENHRY and SYGVKD. The CDR3 is 12 residues long. With 2 bases removed from V and 6 bases from J, the gap between germline ends came to 6 bases. CDR3 DNA: TGTGCCATCAGTGAGACGGTTGATACGCAGTATTTT. Translating it yields CAISETVDTQYF.

The sample holds a few counts of this clonotype. The chain combines TRBV7-2 with TRBJ2-2, with TRBD1 matching 8 bases. There are 14 residues in the CDR3. CDR1 is SGHTA and CDR2 is FQGNSA in the germline V gene. The V and J ends lost 6 bases and 5 bases, in that order; junction bases with no gene match: 5. In DNA form, the CDR3 reads TGTGCCAGCAGGACAGGGGTTGATACCGGGGAGCTGTTTTTT. This sequence encodes CASRTGVDTGELFF.

This chain connects TRBV6-5 to TRBJ2-1; the D gene is possibly TRBD1 (6 bases). Germline lookup yields CDR1 MNHEY and CDR2 SVGAGI. This CDR3 contains 11 residues. Trimming took off 7 bases at V and 9 bases at J, with 10 bases between the two ends. CDR3 residues: CASKGDTEQFF. CDR3 DNA sequence: TGTGCCAGCAAAGGGGACACTGAGCAGTTCTTC.